Listed here are 19 T cell receptor beta chains from one sample, sequenced in a study of blood T cell repertoires in COVID-19. Produced via immunoSEQ multiplex PCR; TCRdb's table is partial and in-frame only. The table has some 250,000 clones, 88% seen once. What was sequenced was peripheral blood. Receptors originate from a woman aged 40 to 50 who had recovered from COVID-19.

This chain connects TRBV5-1 to TRBJ1-2; TRBD1 matches 7 bases. Germline-derived CDR1 and CDR2 are SGHRS and YFSETQ. V lost 0 bases and J lost 7; bases outside the gene matches: 6. This CDR3 is built from 14 residues. The CDR3 reads CASSLARQGGGYTF. For the CDR3, the DNA is TGCGCCAGCAGCTTGGCTCGGCAGGGGGGTGGCTACACCTTC.

J is TRBJ2-3 and V is TRBV2; tentative D call: TRBD2 (6 bases). Germline V gives CDR1 SNHLY, CDR2 FYNNEI. V gave up 5 bases and J gave up 6 bases, with 18 bases separating them. This CDR3 has 15 residues. The CDR3 loop is CASSPYGGNRDTQYF. CDR3 nucleotides: TGTGCCAGCAGTCCGTACGGGGGTAATAGGGATACGCAGTATTTT.

The chain has TRBV7-2 and TRBJ2-7; tentatively, D is TRBD1 (5 bases). The CDR3 contains 11 residues. V lost 5 bases to trimming and J lost 7 bases, with 9 bases between them. Germline lookup yields CDR1 SGHTA and CDR2 FQGNSA. This CDR3 is CASSQGREQYV. The CDR3 nucleotides are TGTGCCAGCAGCCAGGGTAGGGAGCAGTACGTC.

This clone has just one count. V gene TRBV9 combines with J gene TRBJ1-2, with TRBD1 as a possible D gene (5 bases). With 7 bases removed from V and 7 bases from J, the gap between germline ends came to 5 bases. This CDR3 region has 9 residues. Germline lookup yields CDR1 SGDLS and CDR2 YYNGEE. CDR3: CASGAGYTF. The CDR3 DNA is TGTGCCAGCGGGGCTGGCTACACCTTC.

V gene TRBV6-4 combines with J gene TRBJ2-1; TRBD2 agrees at 9 bases. CDR3 length equals 15 residues. Looked up from germline, CDR1 is MRHNA and CDR2 is SNTAGT. J gave up 0 bases and V 3 bases, and 0 bases lay outside the gene matches. The CDR3 loop reads CASSELAGSYNEQFF. The CDR3 bases are TGTGCCAGCAGTGAACTAGCGGGCTCCTACAATGAGCAGTTCTTC.

This clone was observed a single time. The chain carries TRBV4-2 and TRBJ2-2, with 7 positions matching TRBD1. This CDR3 contains 15 residues. Trimming cost V 1 base and J 6 bases; bases outside gene matches: 5. The V gene's germline CDR1 is LGHNA and CDR2 YNFKEQ. The CDR3 nucleotides read TGTGCCAGCAGCCAAGGGGGTACAGGGGCCGGGGAGCTGTTTTTT. Translation gives CASSQGGTGAGELFF.

The rearrangement links TRBV24-1 to TRBJ1-2; perhaps TRBD1 as D (5 bases). Looked up from germline, CDR1 is KGHDR and CDR2 is SFDVKD. The CDR3 consists of 16 residues. V was clipped by 3 bases and J by 0 bases, with 13 bases between them. CDR3 sequence: CATSDPGGEANYGYTF. The DNA for the CDR3 is TGTGCCACCAGTGATCCCGGGGGGGAGGCTAACTATGGCTACACCTTC.

This chain connects TRBV15 to TRBJ2-3; tentative D call: TRBD1 (6 bases). V lost 5 bases to trimming and J lost 3 bases, with 18 bases between them. The CDR3 contains 16 residues. Germline CDR1 is LNHNV and CDR2 is YYDKDF (reference sequence). The CDR3 region is CATSRSGDIGTDTQYF. As DNA, the CDR3 is TGTGCCACCAGCCGTTCCGGGGACATCGGGACAGATACGCAGTATTTT. Using reference TRBV15 and TRBJ2-3 for the parts outside the CDR3, the full variable domain is DAMVIQNPRYQVTQFGKPVTLSCSQTLNHNVMYWYQQKSSQAPKLLFHYYDKDFNNEADTPDNFQSRRPNTSFCFLDIRSPGLGDTAMYLCATSRSGDIGTDTQYFGPGTRLTVL.

The chain is built from TRBV12-3 or TRBV12-4 and TRBJ2-1; TRBD1 is a possible D gene (5 bases). The ends were cut back, 3 bases at V and 10 bases at J, with 10 bases in the middle. The CDR3 consists of 12 residues. In DNA form, the CDR3 reads TGTGCCAGCAGTTTCCGGCGACAGGAGCAGTTCTTC. It encodes CASSFRRQEQFF.

This chain uses TRBV9 with TRBJ2-7; 11 nucleotides align to TRBD2. Per the germline V gene, CDR1 is SGDLS and CDR2 is YYNGEE. Trimming cost V 4 bases and J 2 bases; bases outside gene matches: 5. CDR3 length: 15 amino acids. This chain's CDR3 is CASSSQTSGAYEQYF. The CDR3 nucleotides are TGTGCCAGCAGCTCTCAGACTAGCGGGGCCTACGAGCAGTACTTC.

Only one count was recorded for this clone. The chain joins TRBV7-3 to TRBJ2-3, with D perhaps TRBD2 (7 bases). The V gene lost 5 bases and the J gene lost 6 bases, with 21 bases spanning the gap. This CDR3 is built from 16 residues. Germline-derived CDR1 and CDR2 are SGHTA and FQGTGA. The CDR3 protein is CASSPGGRGRYDTQYF. CDR3 in DNA: TGTGCCAGCAGCCCGGGTGGGCGGGGGCGATATGATACGCAGTATTTT.

The chain links TRBV10-3 to TRBJ1-1, with D perhaps matching TRBD1 (6 bases). Germline CDR1 and CDR2: ENHRY and SYGVKD. The CDR3 loop spans 15 amino acids. V lost 8 bases, J lost 5 bases, and 21 bases lay in between. The CDR3 loop reads CAIGPGGLGGTEAFF. CDR3 DNA: TGTGCCATCGGGCCGGGGGGCCTGGGGGGGACTGAAGCTTTCTTT.

The chain has TRBV28 and TRBJ2-3, with 8 bases that match TRBD1. CDR1 is MDHEN, CDR2 SYDVKM, per germline. The CDR3 totals 17 residues. With V trimmed by 5 bases and J by 7 bases, 17 bases remained unmatched. CDR3 sequence: CASSPSQPGQDGHTQYF. CDR3 coding DNA: TGTGCCAGCAGTCCCTCCCAACCGGGACAGGATGGGCATACGCAGTATTTT.

The V and J genes are TRBV7-8 and TRBJ1-2; no firm D call. The CDR3 is 13 amino acids. V lost 2 bases, J lost 2 bases, and 6 bases lay in between. CDR1 and CDR2 (germline): SGHVS, FQNEAQ. The CDR3 nucleotides are TGTGCCAGCAGCTTATCTCCGAACTATGGCTACACCTTC. Amino acid sequence: CASSLSPNYGYTF.

This clone was seen a single time. The chain recombines TRBV6-2 or TRBV6-3 with TRBJ2-7; tentative D call: TRBD2 (6 bases). Germline V gene sequence: CDR1 MNHEY, CDR2 SVGEGT. Between the trimmed V and J ends, which lost 3 bases and 6 bases, there was a span of 21 bases. This CDR3 spans 16 amino acids. This CDR3 is CASSYGGSGVLGEQYF. The CDR3 DNA is TGTGCCAGCAGTTATGGGGGGTCGGGGGTTCTGGGCGAGCAGTACTTC.

The gene calls are TRBV27 and TRBJ2-1, with D possibly matching TRBD1 (5 bases). V was clipped by 2 bases and J by 6 bases, with 14 bases between them. Germline V gives CDR1 MNHEY, CDR2 SMNVEV (reference sequence). The CDR3 contains 15 residues. CDR3 region: CASSLTLLGRNEQFF. CDR3 sequence (DNA): TGTGCCAGCAGTTTAACCTTGTTGGGGCGCAATGAGCAGTTCTTC.

This chain links TRBV7-9 with TRBJ2-3; D perhaps matches TRBD2 (6 bases). Trimming pared 5 bases from V and 0 bases from J, leaving 9 bases between. The CDR3 loop spans 14 amino acids. Germline-derived CDR1 and CDR2 are SEHNR and FQNEAQ (reference sequence). CDR3 coding DNA: TGTGCCAGCAGCCTAACTAGCAGCACAGATACGCAGTATTTT. This gives the protein CASSLTSSTDTQYF.

This chain joins TRBV11-3 and TRBJ2-1; maybe TRBD2 (5 bases). Germline V gene lookup returns CDR1 SGHNT and CDR2 YENEEA. The V gene lost 1 base and the J gene lost 8 bases, with 12 bases spanning the gap. The CDR3 has 14 amino acids. The CDR3 here is CASSLGPPSYEQFF. The DNA for the CDR3 is TGTGCCAGCAGCTTAGGCCCCCCTAGCTATGAGCAGTTCTTC.

V is TRBV12-3 or TRBV12-4 and J is TRBJ2-7; D uncertain. The CDR3 spans 12 residues. V dropped 3 bases and J dropped 6 bases, with 9 bases sitting between them. CDR3 loop: CASSFGAIEQYF. DNA of the CDR3: TGTGCCAGCAGTTTCGGAGCGATCGAGCAGTACTTC.